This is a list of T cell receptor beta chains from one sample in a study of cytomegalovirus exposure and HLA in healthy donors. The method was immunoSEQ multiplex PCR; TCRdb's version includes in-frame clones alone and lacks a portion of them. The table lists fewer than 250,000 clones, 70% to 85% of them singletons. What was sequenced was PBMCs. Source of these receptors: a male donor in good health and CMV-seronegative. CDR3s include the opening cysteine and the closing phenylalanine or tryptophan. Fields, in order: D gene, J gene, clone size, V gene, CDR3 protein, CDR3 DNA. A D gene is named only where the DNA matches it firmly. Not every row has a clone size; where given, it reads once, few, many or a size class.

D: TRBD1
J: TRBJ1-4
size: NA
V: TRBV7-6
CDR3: CASGTGVATNEKLFF
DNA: TGTGCCAGTGGGACAGGAGTTGCAACTAATGAAAAACTGTTTTTT

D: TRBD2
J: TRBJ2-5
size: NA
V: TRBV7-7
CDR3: CASSFLAGGQETQYF
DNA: TGTGCTAGCAGCTTCCTAGCGGGAGGCCAAGAGACCCAGTACTTC

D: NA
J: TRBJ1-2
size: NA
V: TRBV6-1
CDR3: CASSPKKPGGYTF
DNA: TGTGCCAGCAGTCCGAAGAAGCCAGGGGGCTACACCTTC

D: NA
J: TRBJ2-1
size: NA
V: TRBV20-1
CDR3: CSAPRYNEQFF
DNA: TGCAGTGCTCCCCGCTACAATGAGCAGTTCTTC

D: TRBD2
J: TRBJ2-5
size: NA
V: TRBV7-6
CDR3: CASSLGGLANQETQYF
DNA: TGTGCCAGCAGCTTAGGGGGACTAGCGAACCAAGAGACCCAGTACTTC

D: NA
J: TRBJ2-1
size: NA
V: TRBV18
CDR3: CASSSWGGDEQFF
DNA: TGTGCCAGCTCATCTTGGGGGGGCGATGAGCAGTTCTTC

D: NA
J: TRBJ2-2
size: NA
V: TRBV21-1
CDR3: CASSKEAGRKNTGELFF
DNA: TGTGCCAGCAGCAAAGAGGCGGGGCGGAAGAACACCGGGGAGCTGTTTTTT

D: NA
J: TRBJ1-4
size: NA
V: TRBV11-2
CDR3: CASSFGGNWGEKLFF
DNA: TGTGCCAGCAGCTTCGGGGGAAATTGGGGCGAAAAACTGTTTTTT

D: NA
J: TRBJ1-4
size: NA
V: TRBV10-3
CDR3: CAISGTANDEKLFF
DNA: TGTGCCATCAGTGGGACAGCAAACGATGAAAAACTGTTTTTT

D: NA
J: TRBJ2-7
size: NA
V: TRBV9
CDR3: CASSVAIGSYEQYF
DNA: TGTGCCAGCAGCGTAGCTATCGGTTCCTACGAGCAGTACTTC

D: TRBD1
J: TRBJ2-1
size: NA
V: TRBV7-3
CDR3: CASSKGVGQLYNEQFF
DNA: TGTGCCAGCAGCAAGGGGGTGGGACAGCTCTACAATGAGCAGTTCTTC

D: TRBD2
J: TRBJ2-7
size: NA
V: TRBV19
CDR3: CASSGAGVPYEQYF
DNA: TGTGCCAGTAGTGGAGCGGGAGTTCCCTACGAGCAGTACTTC

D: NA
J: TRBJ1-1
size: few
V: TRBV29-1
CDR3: CSALWGGRNTEAFF
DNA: TGCAGCGCTCTCTGGGGGGGTCGGAACACTGAAGCTTTCTTT

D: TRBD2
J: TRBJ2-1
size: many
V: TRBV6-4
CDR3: CASSDSTSDEQFF
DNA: TGTGCCAGCAGTGACTCGACTAGCGATGAGCAGTTCTTC

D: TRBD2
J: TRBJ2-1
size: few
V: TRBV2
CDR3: CASTLTSGTLEQFF
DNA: TGTGCCAGCACACTGACTAGCGGGACATTAGAGCAGTTCTTC

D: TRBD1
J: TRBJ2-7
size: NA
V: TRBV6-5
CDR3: CASPRGQSYEQYF
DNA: TGTGCCAGCCCAAGGGGACAGAGCTACGAGCAGTACTTC

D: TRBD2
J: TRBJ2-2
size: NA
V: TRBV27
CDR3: CASSNSGRVATGELFF
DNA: TGTGCCAGCAGTAATAGCGGGAGGGTGGCGACCGGGGAGCTGTTTTTT

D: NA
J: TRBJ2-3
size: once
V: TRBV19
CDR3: CATRTGGYYTDTQYF
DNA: TGTGCCACTCGAACGGGGGGCTACTACACAGATACGCAGTATTTT

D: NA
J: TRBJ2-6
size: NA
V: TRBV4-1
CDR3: CASSPQVSLLSGANVLTF
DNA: TGCGCCAGCAGCCCACAGGTTTCCCTTCTCTCTGGGGCCAACGTCCTGACTTTC

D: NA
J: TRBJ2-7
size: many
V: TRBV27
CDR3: CASRRDSSYEQYF
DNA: TGTGCCAGCAGAAGAGACAGCTCCTACGAGCAGTACTTC

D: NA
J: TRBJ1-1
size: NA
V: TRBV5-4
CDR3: CASSFLSGDTEAFF
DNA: TGTGCCAGCAGCTTCCTTTCAGGGGACACTGAAGCTTTCTTT

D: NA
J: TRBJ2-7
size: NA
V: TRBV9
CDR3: CASSVLNEGEQYF
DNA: TGTGCCAGCAGTGTACTGAACGAGGGCGAGCAGTACTTC

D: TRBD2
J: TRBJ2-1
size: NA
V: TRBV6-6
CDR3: CASSGLADNEQFF
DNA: TGTGCCAGCAGCGGGCTAGCGGACAATGAGCAGTTCTTC

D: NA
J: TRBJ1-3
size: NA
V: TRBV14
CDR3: CASSPHSGNTIYF
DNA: TGTGCCAGCAGCCCCCACTCTGGAAACACCATATATTTT

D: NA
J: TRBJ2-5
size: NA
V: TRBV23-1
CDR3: CASSQWGPGVDGETQYF
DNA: TGCGCCAGCAGTCAATGGGGACCGGGAGTGGACGGGGAGACCCAGTACTTC

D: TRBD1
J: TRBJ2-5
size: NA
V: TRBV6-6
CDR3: CASRRTGGEETQYF
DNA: TGTGCCAGCAGGAGGACAGGGGGCGAAGAGACCCAGTACTTC